This T cell receptor beta chain was sequenced for a study of T cells in Graves' hyperthyroidism and ophthalmopathy (dated by TCRdb to the late 2010s). Context from the whole study: Peripheral blood samples were taken at initial diagnosis, before any treatment was given. A discovery cohort of about 95 patients, roughly 45 with Graves' ophthalmopathy and 55 to 65 with stable Graves' hyperthyroidism, was used to find distinguishing TCR V-J signatures. An independent validation cohort of fewer than 20 hyperthyroidism patients and approximately 16 patients who later progressed to ophthalmopathy tested prospective prediction of ophthalmopathy. The 100 discovery patients were randomly split 7:3 into training and test sets. In about 6 Graves' hyperthyroidism patients, the study also compared T-cell repertoires from thyroid tissue with T-cell repertoires from blood. Following sampling, methimazole starting at 30 mg daily was given to hyperthyroidism patients, and high-dose intravenous methylprednisolone was given to ophthalmopathy patients. The paper reports TCR Vbeta CDR3 sequencing of over 130 peripheral blood samples: under 45 ophthalmopathy, roughly 80 hyperthyroidism and around 17 progressor patients. Paper-wide results and their limitations: In validation, the model predicted progression to ophthalmopathy with around 71% sensitivity and approximately 72% specificity, a median of 6.5 months before onset. Most expanded thyroid clonotypes (frequency above 0.001) were also found in blood, which suggests that blood repertoires may mirror thyroid immune responses. A 13 V-J signature model separated ophthalmopathy from stable hyperthyroidism, with about 90% sensitivity and roughly 81% specificity in cross-validation and 80%/75% in testing. No statistical method was used to fix the sample size in advance, and group allocation was not hidden from the investigators.

In the ophthalmopathy patients, disease was moderately to severely active, with a Clinical Activity Score of 3 or more, a NOSPECS grade of 4 or more, and a duration of less than 3 months. Patients with uncontrolled infections, other autoimmune diseases, pregnancy or lactation were excluded. Diagnoses relied on clinical symptoms, serum thyroxine and TRAb, thyroid ultrasound and orbital computed tomography. PBMCs were isolated from about 9 ml of fresh peripheral blood by Ficoll-Paque density gradient centrifugation. Trizol reagent was used to extract total RNA, and RNA quality was then checked on an Agilent 2100 Bioanalyzer. From its cysteine to its phenylalanine, the CDR3 spans 16 amino acids. Only the CDR3 DNA is retained, 48 bases long and in frame from the first base. Trimmed from V: 0 bases; trimmed from J: 4 bases; junction bases lacking a gene match: 9. Reading the germline V gene (reference sequence) gives CDR1 DFQATT and CDR2 SNEGSKA.

Amplification of TCR beta CDR3 regions was carried out from RNA transcripts. The first round of RT-PCR for the TCR CDR3 was performed with the HTBI primer set and the Qiagen OneStep RT-PCR kit. The libraries were constructed in a second round of multiplex PCR and then size-selected and purified. Libraries were sequenced paired-end with 100 bp reads on an Illumina HiSeq2000. Per the authors' processing: SOAPnuke was used to process the raw data, with reads discarded if the reads contained adapters or uncalled bases, had a mean Phred below 15, or lacked an exact constant-primer or identifier match. COPE v1.2.5 was used to merge the high-quality paired reads, and each unique nucleotide sequence was defined as a clonotype. MiTCR v1.1 was used to align clonotypes to the IMGT TRBV, TRBD and TRBJ reference segments. The analysis included only V-J combinations with a frequency above 0.0001, which together covered approximately 99% of the repertoires. The TCS score was defined as the ratio of F50 (clonal expansion) to E x V (chaos), calculated using BLOSUM62-based TCRdist between CDR3 peptides within each V-J. Welch's t-statistics and random forest reduced around 510 V-J features to some 14, which were used in a naive Bayes classifier (R e1071). TCRdb reprocessed the public reads (quality trimming at Q25 with fastp, clone calling with MiXCR) and kept in-frame beta chains. Rows are combined by CDR3 protein, so each entry shows the most common genes and DNA. TCRdb, not the original authors, processed these V and J calls. This sample holds over 400,000 distinct CDR3 sequences; under 25% were observed only once. The leading ten clones occupy less than 65% of the sample.

This clonotype was detected a few times. The antigen it binds to is not known. No much larger clone is present one base from it, and per-base qualities are unavailable. The sequence derives from a woman aged 70-85 years with Graves' ophthalmopathy. The sequencing input was blood. The rearranged chain carries TRBV20-1 and TRBJ1-1; 9 junctional bases match TRBD1. The CDR3: CSARDLSGTGLTEAFF. The base sequence is TGCAGTGCTAGAGATCTATCCGGGACAGGGCTCACTGAAGCTTTCTTT.